This TCR beta chain was documented in a study of blood T cell repertoires in COVID-19. Study-level information: Collection of acute and convalescent COVID-19 samples took place in the United States, Italy and Spain.

In the study's own analysis: Estimates of nucleated cell counts were drawn from the amplification of reference gene primers. TCRdb's copy holds only in-frame clones and misses some; the assay was immunoSEQ multiplex PCR. For V, J and clone size, that table is used; D and trimming come from the DNA. The data hold 350,000 to 450,000 clones, with more than 85% observed a single time. V lost 0 bases to trimming and J lost 3 bases, with 3 bases between them. Germline-derived CDR1 and CDR2 are SGHTA and FQGTGA. The CDR3 totals 13 residues. J is TRBJ2-1 and V is TRBV7-3; no clear D gene. Material for sequencing was peripheral blood. This TCR was recovered from a human donor in a cohort sampled during active COVID-19. DNA for the CDR3: TGTGCCAGCAGCTTAACCTACTACAATGAGCAGTTCTTC. Its translation: CASSLTYYNEQFF.